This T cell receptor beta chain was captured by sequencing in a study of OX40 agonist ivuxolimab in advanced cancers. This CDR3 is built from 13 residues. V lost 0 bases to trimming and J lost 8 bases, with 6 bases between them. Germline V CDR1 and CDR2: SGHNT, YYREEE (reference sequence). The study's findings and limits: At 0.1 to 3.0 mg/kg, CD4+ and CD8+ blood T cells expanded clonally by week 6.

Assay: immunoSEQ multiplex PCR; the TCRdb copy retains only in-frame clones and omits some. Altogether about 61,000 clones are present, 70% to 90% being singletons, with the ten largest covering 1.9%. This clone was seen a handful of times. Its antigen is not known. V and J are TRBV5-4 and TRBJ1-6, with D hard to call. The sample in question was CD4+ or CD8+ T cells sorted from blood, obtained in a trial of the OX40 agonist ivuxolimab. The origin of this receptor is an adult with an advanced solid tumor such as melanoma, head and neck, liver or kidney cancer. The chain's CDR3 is CASSLDRDSPLHF. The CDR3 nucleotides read TGTGCCAGCAGCTTGGATCGGGATTCACCCCTCCACTTT.